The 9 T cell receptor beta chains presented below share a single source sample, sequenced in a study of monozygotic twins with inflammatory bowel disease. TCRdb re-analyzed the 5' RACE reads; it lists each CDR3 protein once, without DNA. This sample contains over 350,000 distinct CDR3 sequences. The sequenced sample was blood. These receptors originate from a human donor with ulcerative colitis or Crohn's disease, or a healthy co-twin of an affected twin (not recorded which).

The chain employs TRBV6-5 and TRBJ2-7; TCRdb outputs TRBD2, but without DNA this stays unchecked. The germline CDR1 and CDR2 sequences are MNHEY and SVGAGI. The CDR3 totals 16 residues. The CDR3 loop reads CASSYDTEAGRVEQYF.

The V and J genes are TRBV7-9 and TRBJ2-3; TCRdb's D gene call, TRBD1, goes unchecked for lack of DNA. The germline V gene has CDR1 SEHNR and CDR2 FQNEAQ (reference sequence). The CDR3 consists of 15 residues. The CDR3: CASSLKQGLEDTQYF.

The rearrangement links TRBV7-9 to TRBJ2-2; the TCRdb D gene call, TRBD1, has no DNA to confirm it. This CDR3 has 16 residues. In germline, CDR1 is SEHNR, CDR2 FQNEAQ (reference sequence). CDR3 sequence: CASSPTGQGATGELFF.

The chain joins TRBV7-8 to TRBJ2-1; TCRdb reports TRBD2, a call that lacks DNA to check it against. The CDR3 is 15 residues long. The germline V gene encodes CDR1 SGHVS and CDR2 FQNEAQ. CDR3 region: CASSTTSGGTNEQFF.

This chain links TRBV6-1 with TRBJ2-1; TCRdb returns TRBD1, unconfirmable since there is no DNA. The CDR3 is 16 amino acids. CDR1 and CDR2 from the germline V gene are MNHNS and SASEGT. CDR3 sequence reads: CASSWGRSSSYNEQFF.

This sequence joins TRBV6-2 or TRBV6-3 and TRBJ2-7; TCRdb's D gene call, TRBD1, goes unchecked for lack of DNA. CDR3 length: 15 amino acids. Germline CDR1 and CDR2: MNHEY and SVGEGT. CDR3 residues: CASSPNWRGTYEQYF.

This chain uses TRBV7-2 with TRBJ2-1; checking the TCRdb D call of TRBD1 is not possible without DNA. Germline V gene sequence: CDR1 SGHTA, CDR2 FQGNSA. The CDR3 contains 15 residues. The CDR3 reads CASSSDRGNYNEQFF. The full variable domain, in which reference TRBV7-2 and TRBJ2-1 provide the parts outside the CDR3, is GAGVSQSPSNKVTEKGKDVELRCDPISGHTALYWYRQSLGQGLEFLIYFQGNSAPDKSGLPSDRFSAERTGGSVSTLTIQRTQQEDSAVYLCASSSDRGNYNEQFFGPGTRLTVL.

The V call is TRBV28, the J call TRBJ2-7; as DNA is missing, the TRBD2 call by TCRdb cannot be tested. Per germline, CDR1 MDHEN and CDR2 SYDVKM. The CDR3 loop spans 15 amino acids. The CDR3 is CASSFSPSPLGQQYF.

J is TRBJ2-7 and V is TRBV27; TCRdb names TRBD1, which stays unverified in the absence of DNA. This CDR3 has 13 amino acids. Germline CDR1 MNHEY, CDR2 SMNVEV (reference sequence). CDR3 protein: CASSSDRAHEQYF.